The 12 T cell receptor beta chains below all came from one sample that was sequenced in a study of T cells in Graves' hyperthyroidism and ophthalmopathy. Authors of the study amplified TCR beta CDR3 regions from RNA transcripts. Using the HTBI primer set, a first-round RT-PCR was run on the TCR CDR3. TCRdb fed the multiplex PCR reads into MiXCR, producing one record per CDR3 protein. The sample includes roughly 250,000 distinct CDR3 sequences, approximately 20% of them seen just once. Input material: blood. The receptor source for this set is a man under 40 with Graves' ophthalmopathy.

This clonotype was observed at least ten times. This chain links TRBV6-1 with TRBJ2-5, with 12 bases aligning to TRBD1. The CDR3 loop spans 13 amino acids. From germline, CDR1 is MNHNS and CDR2 SASEGT. Trimming at V came to 5 bases and at J to 6 bases, leaving 1 base not matched to a gene. The CDR3: CASSRDRGQTQYF. CDR3 DNA sequence: TGTGCCAGCAGTCGGGACAGGGGGCAGACCCAGTACTTC.

This clonotype was observed a handful of times. The chain carries TRBV9 and TRBJ1-1; 12 bases agree with TRBD1. Unmatched junction bases numbered 6, after V lost 4 bases and J lost 2 bases. The germline V gene has CDR1 SGDLS and CDR2 YYNGEE. This CDR3 spans 16 amino acids. The CDR3 coding sequence is TGTGCCAGCAGCTTCCGGGACAGGGGGCTAAACACTGAAGCTTTCTTT. As protein: CASSFRDRGLNTEAFF.

The genes are TRBV20-1 and TRBJ2-1, with 15 nucleotides matching TRBD2. Trimming cost V 0 bases and J 9 bases; bases outside gene matches: 6. CDR1 is DFQATT and CDR2 is SNEGSKA in the germline V gene (reference sequence). This CDR3 contains 16 residues. CDR3: CSARDLGLAGGGEQFF. As DNA, the CDR3 is TGCAGTGCTAGAGATCTGGGACTAGCGGGAGGCGGTGAGCAGTTCTTC.

This clonotype came up many times. The chain carries TRBV7-9 and TRBJ2-7; 9 bases agree with TRBD2. Germline V gene sequence: CDR1 SEHNR, CDR2 FQNEAQ (reference sequence). The CDR3 loop spans 14 amino acids. The J segment lost 6 bases and the V segment lost 5 bases, leaving 8 bases of the junction unmatched. The CDR3 spells CASSRGTSLSEQYF. The CDR3 DNA reads TGTGCCAGCAGCCGGGGGACTAGCCTTTCCGAGCAGTACTTC.

This clonotype was picked up a small number of times. This chain joins TRBV19 and TRBJ1-1, with a tentative D call TRBD1 (5 bases). V dropped 7 bases and J dropped 5 bases, with 20 bases sitting between them. This CDR3 comprises 15 residues. Germline V gives CDR1 LNHDA, CDR2 SQIVND (reference sequence). CDR3 nucleotide sequence: TGTGCCAGTACCTCGGGCACAGGTCGGGAAACTGAAGCTTTCTTT. Its protein product is CASTSGTGRETEAFF.

There are many counts of this clonotype. The chain links TRBV7-9 to TRBJ1-1, with D unresolved. The V gene lost 5 bases and the J gene lost 2 bases, with 12 bases spanning the gap. Germline V gives CDR1 SEHNR, CDR2 FQNEAQ (reference sequence). The CDR3 has 14 residues. DNA for the CDR3: TGTGCCAGCAGCCAATGGCTCACAAACACTGAAGCTTTCTTT. Residues: CASSQWLTNTEAFF. Together with reference TRBV7-9 and TRBJ1-1, the CDR3 gives the full variable domain: DTGVSQNPRHKITKRGQNVTFRCDPISEHNRLYWYRQTLGQGPEFLTYFQNEAQLEKSRLLSDRFSAERPKGSFSTLEIQRTEQGDSAMYLCASSQWLTNTEAFFGQGTRLTVV.

This clonotype was recorded at least ten times. The CDR3 DNA follows: TGTGCCAGCAGTTCCTTCTACGAAAAGGGACAAGTACCGGAAGATACGCAGTATTTT. Translation gives CASSSFYEKGQVPEDTQYF. The chain joins TRBV28 to TRBJ2-3, with a weak D call TRBD1 (6 bases). Trimming removed 4 bases at V and 5 bases at J, with 28 bases between. Germline CDR1 is MDHEN and CDR2 is SYDVKM. The CDR3 runs to 19 residues.

This chain links TRBV11-3 with TRBJ1-1, with TRBD1 identical over 9 bases. Trimming cost V 4 bases and J 8 bases; bases outside gene matches: 20. The germline V gene encodes CDR1 SGHNT and CDR2 YENEEA. This CDR3 comprises 18 residues. The CDR3 coding sequence is TGTGCCAGCAGCTCTAGCAGGCTTGTCCGGGACAGGGACTCGGAAGCTTTCTTT. Its translation is CASSSSRLVRDRDSEAFF.

This clonotype was observed at least ten times. The CDR3 spells CSAWDRTYEQYF. The CDR3 nucleotides are TGCAGTGCTTGGGACCGAACCTACGAGCAGTACTTC. The chain has TRBV20-1 and TRBJ2-7; D tentatively fits TRBD1 or TRBD2 (5 bases each). From germline, CDR1 is DFQATT and CDR2 SNEGSKA (reference sequence). Deletions cut 5 bases from V and 2 bases from J, with 10 bases between. The length of the CDR3 is 12 residues.

The rearrangement joins TRBV7-8 to TRBJ2-5; TRBD2 matches 12 bases. Germline V lookup: CDR1 SGHVS, CDR2 FQNEAQ. This CDR3 has 16 residues. Trimming took 3 bases from V and 5 from J; bases not matched to a gene: 7. The CDR3 region has the DNA TGTGCCAGCAGCTTGACTAGCGGGAGAGGATATGAGACCCAGTACTTC. This translates into CASSLTSGRGYETQYF. Full variable domain (remainder filled in from reference TRBV7-8 and TRBJ2-5): GAGVSQSPRYKVAKRGQDVALRCDPISGHVSLFWYQQALGQGPEFLTYFQNEAQLDKSGLPSDRFFAERPEGSVSTLKIQRTQQEDSAVYLCASSLTSGRGYETQYFGPGTRLLVL.

This chain uses TRBV6-2 or TRBV6-3 with TRBJ2-7, with D possibly matching TRBD2 (6 bases). Trimming shortened V by 8 bases and J by 4 bases, and 6 bases separated the two germline ends. The CDR3 is made up of 10 amino acids. The germline CDR1 and CDR2 sequences are MNHEY and SVGEGT. CDR3 DNA sequence: TGTGCCAGCGGAGGGTACGAGCAGTACTTC. The encoded protein is CASGGYEQYF.

The chain has TRBV11-2 and TRBJ2-5; 12 bases fit TRBD2. CDR3 length: 18 residues. With V trimmed by 3 bases and J by 5 bases, 13 bases remained unmatched. Per the germline V gene, CDR1 is SGHAT and CDR2 is FQNNGV. CDR3 nucleotide sequence: TGTGCCAGCAGCTTCTCAACGCTAGCGGGAGGGCCGGTGGAGACCCAGTACTTC. Amino acids: CASSFSTLAGGPVETQYF.